The rows below give T cell receptor beta chains drawn from one sample of a study of OX40 agonist ivuxolimab in advanced cancers. Here immunoSEQ multiplex PCR was the method, and the copy in TCRdb shows in-frame clones only, minus some. The repertoire holds tens of thousands of clones, with 85% to 90% as singletons. Sequenced material: CD4+ or CD8+ T cells sorted from blood, taken in a trial of the OX40 agonist ivuxolimab. The receptors derive from an adult with an advanced solid tumor such as melanoma, head and neck, liver or kidney cancer. CDR3s include the opening cysteine and the closing phenylalanine or tryptophan. D genes are given only for firm matches. Size is omitted from some rows. Given values are once, few, many or a class for expanded clones.

cdr3_aa: CASSSPSGRPSGTQYF
cdr3_nt: TGTGCCAGCAGCTCGCCTAGCGGGAGGCCTTCAGGGACGCAGTATTTT
v_call: TRBV7-3
d_call: TRBD2
clone_size: .
j_call: TRBJ2-3

cdr3_aa: CATFRGNEQFF
cdr3_nt: TGTGCCACGTTCCGGGGGAATGAGCAGTTCTTC
v_call: TRBV6-1
d_call: .
clone_size: .
j_call: TRBJ2-1

cdr3_aa: CASREKGPSQETQYF
cdr3_nt: TGCGCCAGCAGGGAAAAGGGGCCATCTCAAGAGACCCAGTACTTC
v_call: TRBV5-1
d_call: .
clone_size: once
j_call: TRBJ2-5

cdr3_aa: CASRPNWATNEKLFF
cdr3_nt: TGTGCCAGCAGACCCAACTGGGCAACTAATGAAAAACTGTTTTTT
v_call: TRBV6-5
d_call: .
clone_size: .
j_call: TRBJ1-4

cdr3_aa: CASSRGTGTVPNQPQHF
cdr3_nt: TGTGCCAGCAGCCGAGGGACAGGGACAGTCCCTAATCAGCCCCAGCATTTT
v_call: TRBV7-9
d_call: TRBD1
clone_size: .
j_call: TRBJ1-5

cdr3_aa: CASSLQGPNTEAFF
cdr3_nt: TGCGCCAGCAGCTTGCAGGGACCGAACACTGAAGCTTTCTTT
v_call: TRBV5-1
d_call: .
clone_size: .
j_call: TRBJ1-1

cdr3_aa: CASSMSSGGLNEQFF
cdr3_nt: TGTGCCAGTAGTATGTCCAGCGGGGGACTCAATGAGCAGTTCTTC
v_call: TRBV19
d_call: TRBD2
clone_size: few
j_call: TRBJ2-1

cdr3_aa: CASSTLTNTYEQYF
cdr3_nt: TGTGCCAGCAGTACATTGACAAACACCTACGAGCAGTACTTC
v_call: TRBV27
d_call: .
clone_size: .
j_call: TRBJ2-7

cdr3_aa: CASSPSGRVLFYEQYF
cdr3_nt: TGTGCCAGCAGCCCTAGCGGGAGGGTCCTATTCTACGAGCAGTACTTC
v_call: TRBV27
d_call: TRBD2
clone_size: once
j_call: TRBJ2-7

cdr3_aa: CASSLGDTKNQPQHF
cdr3_nt: TGTGCCAGCAGCTTAGGGGACACGAAGAATCAGCCCCAGCATTTT
v_call: TRBV7-2
d_call: .
clone_size: .
j_call: TRBJ1-5

cdr3_aa: CASRKSWETQYF
cdr3_nt: TGTGCCAGCCGGAAATCCTGGGAGACCCAGTACTTC
v_call: TRBV25-1
d_call: .
clone_size: .
j_call: TRBJ2-5

cdr3_aa: CASSDWGGSTDTQYF
cdr3_nt: TGTGCCAGCAGTGACTGGGGCGGTAGCACAGATACGCAGTATTTT
v_call: TRBV6-4
d_call: .
clone_size: .
j_call: TRBJ2-3

cdr3_aa: CASSQDQGQHTEAFF
cdr3_nt: TGCGCCAGCAGCCAAGATCAAGGTCAGCACACTGAAGCTTTCTTT
v_call: TRBV4-1
d_call: .
clone_size: .
j_call: TRBJ1-1

cdr3_aa: CASSYSKQPNYEQYF
cdr3_nt: TGTGCCAGCAGTTACTCGAAGCAGCCGAACTACGAGCAGTACTTC
v_call: TRBV6-6
d_call: .
clone_size: .
j_call: TRBJ2-7

cdr3_aa: CASSLAAGFFSYEQYF
cdr3_nt: TGTGCCAGCAGCTTAGCGGCAGGATTCTTCTCCTACGAGCAGTACTTC
v_call: TRBV7-9
d_call: .
clone_size: few
j_call: TRBJ2-7

cdr3_aa: CASSIPGRDTDTQYF
cdr3_nt: TGTGCCAGTAGTATCCCGGGACGCGACACAGATACGCAGTATTTT
v_call: TRBV19
d_call: .
clone_size: .
j_call: TRBJ2-3

cdr3_aa: CASSPTPAGGTGELFF
cdr3_nt: TGTGCCAGCAGCCCCACTCCAGCGGGAGGCACCGGGGAGCTGTTTTTT
v_call: TRBV5-6
d_call: TRBD2
clone_size: .
j_call: TRBJ2-2

cdr3_aa: CASSLAAEGSEQYF
cdr3_nt: TGCGCCAGCAGCTTGGCAGCGGAGGGGTCCGAGCAGTACTTC
v_call: TRBV5-1
d_call: .
clone_size: once
j_call: TRBJ2-7

cdr3_aa: CASSSTGGRATNEKLFF
cdr3_nt: TGTGCCAGCAGCTCCACAGGGGGCCGTGCAACTAATGAAAAACTGTTTTTT
v_call: TRBV5-4
d_call: TRBD1
clone_size: .
j_call: TRBJ1-4

cdr3_aa: CASSLGVSSNQPQHF
cdr3_nt: TGTGCCAGCAGTCTAGGGGTGAGTAGCAATCAGCCCCAGCATTTT
v_call: TRBV9
d_call: .
clone_size: .
j_call: TRBJ1-5

cdr3_aa: CATSRVDYGYTF
cdr3_nt: TGTGCCACCAGCAGGGTGGATTATGGCTACACCTTC
v_call: TRBV15
d_call: .
clone_size: .
j_call: TRBJ1-2

cdr3_aa: CASSALAYEQYF
cdr3_nt: TGTGCCAGCAGTGCCCTAGCTTACGAGCAGTACTTC
v_call: TRBV28
d_call: .
clone_size: .
j_call: TRBJ2-7

cdr3_aa: CASSVHPWADTQYF
cdr3_nt: TGTGCCAGCAGCGTCCACCCGTGGGCAGATACGCAGTATTTT
v_call: TRBV9
d_call: .
clone_size: few
j_call: TRBJ2-3